A single sample gave rise to the 7 T cell receptor beta chains below, sequenced in a study of control samples from healthy donors and cancer patients. Sequenced by immunoSEQ multiplex PCR; TCRdb stores in-frame clones only, minus some. The sample carries some 74,000 clones, 94% recorded once. Source material: blood. The receptors derive from a woman in her 30s in good health.

The chain uses TRBV11-2 and TRBJ2-1; D possibly uses TRBD1 or TRBD2 (5 bases each). The CDR3 spans 15 residues. CDR1 is SGHAT, CDR2 FQNNGV, per germline. With 1 base removed from V and 5 bases from J, the gap between germline ends came to 12 bases. The CDR3 spells CASSLAVGVHNEQFF. DNA for the CDR3: TGTGCCAGCAGCTTAGCGGTGGGGGTGCACAATGAGCAGTTCTTC.

The chain uses TRBV13 and TRBJ2-1, with D possibly called TRBD1 or TRBD2 (5 bases each). This CDR3 has 18 residues. The germline V gene encodes CDR1 PRHDT and CDR2 FYEKMQ (reference sequence). V lost 4 bases and J lost 0, with 19 bases in between. The chain's CDR3 is CASSSLLHGTSSYNEQFF. The CDR3 DNA sequence: TGTGCCAGCAGCTCCCTACTCCACGGGACGAGCTCCTACAATGAGCAGTTCTTC.

This chain connects TRBV19 to TRBJ1-5; D possibly corresponds to TRBD1 (6 bases). The germline V gene encodes CDR1 LNHDA and CDR2 SQIVND (reference sequence). V lost 6 bases to trimming and J lost 1 base, with 16 bases between them. The CDR3 runs to 16 residues. The CDR3 here is CASRRGDRGSNQPQHF. As DNA, the CDR3 is TGTGCCAGTAGAAGGGGGGATCGAGGCAGCAATCAGCCCCAGCATTTT.

V is TRBV5-1 and J is TRBJ1-4; D is undetermined. The CDR3 sequence is 15 residues long. Germline assignment: CDR1 SGHRS and CDR2 YFSETQ. V dropped 4 bases and J dropped 1 base, with 11 bases sitting between them. The DNA for the CDR3 is TGCGCCAGCAGCCGAATACCAGTAACTAATGAAAAACTGTTTTTT. The encoded protein is CASSRIPVTNEKLFF.

This sequence joins TRBV5-5 and TRBJ1-1; a weak D match, TRBD1 (6 bases). CDR1 and CDR2 from the germline V gene are SGHKS and YYEKEE (reference sequence). This CDR3 contains 11 residues. V was cut by 0 bases and J by 10 bases, with 7 bases left in between. The CDR3 DNA sequence: TGTGCCAGCAGCTTGGTAGGGGGAGCTTTCTTT. It translates to CASSLVGGAFF.

This clone has only one observation. CDR3 in DNA: TGTGCCTGGAGTCCAAGGGGGACAGGGCTGTATAAGGATCAGCCCCAGCATTTT. Protein sequence: CAWSPRGTGLYKDQPQHF. The J gene is TRBJ1-5, the V gene TRBV30; 9 bases are a match to TRBD1. The V gene's germline CDR1 is GTSNPN and CDR2 SVGIG (reference sequence). This CDR3 has 18 residues. V shed 2 bases and J 5 bases; nucleotides not matched to a gene: 16. The full variable domain, completed using reference TRBV30 and TRBJ1-5, is SQTIHQWPATLVQPVGSPLSLECTVEGTSNPNLYWYRQAAGRGLQLLFYSVGIGQISSEVPQNLSASRPQDRQFILSSKKLLLSDSGFYLCAWSPRGTGLYKDQPQHFGDGTRLSIL.

This chain uses TRBV9 with TRBJ2-3; 8 bases match TRBD1. CDR1 is SGDLS, CDR2 YYNGEE, per germline. Germline trimming cut 4 bases from V and 6 bases from J; bases unmatched to any gene: 10. This CDR3 region has 15 residues. CDR3 sequence (DNA): TGTGCCAGCAGCACCACGACAGGGGTGTTTGATACGCAGTATTTT. Protein: CASSTTTGVFDTQYF.